Listed below are T cell receptor beta chains from one sample, sequenced in a study of vaccination and CD4 T cells after COVID-19. TCRdb independently ran MiXCR on the PCR reads; one entry per CDR3 protein. The table has about 13,000 distinct CDR3 sequences, roughly two thirds seen once. No antigens are known for them. Material for sequencing was CD4+ T cells from blood, cultured in vitro. Every receptor here comes from a human donor who had recovered from COVID-19. Each CDR3 is given with its conserved first and last residue. A D gene is named only where the DNA matches it firmly. Not every row has a clone size; where given, it reads once, few, many or a size class.

V gene: TRBV30; clone size: -; D gene: -; J gene: TRBJ1-2; CDR3 DNA: TGTGCCTGGAATGCAGGCAGGGAGGCGGATGGCTACACCTTC; CDR3 protein: CAWNAGREADGYTF
V gene: TRBV7-2; clone size: -; D gene: -; J gene: TRBJ2-2; CDR3 DNA: TGTGCCAGCAGCCACGAGGTGGGCGGGACCGGGGAGCTGTTTTTT; CDR3 protein: CASSHEVGGTGELFF
V gene: TRBV7-6; clone size: -; D gene: TRBD2; J gene: TRBJ2-7; CDR3 DNA: TGTGCCAGCAGCTCAGGACTAGCGGGAGGCGAGCAGTACTTC; CDR3 protein: CASSSGLAGGEQYF
V gene: TRBV12-3/TRBV12-4; clone size: -; D gene: -; J gene: TRBJ1-5; CDR3 DNA: TGTGCCAGCACCATCATCTCAACACAGGGAAGAGTGCAGCCCCAGCATTTT; CDR3 protein: CASTIISTQGRVQPQHF
V gene: TRBV7-2; clone size: -; D gene: -; J gene: TRBJ1-4; CDR3 DNA: TGTGCCAGCTGTTACAGACTGAATGAAAAACTGTTTTTT; CDR3 protein: CASCYRLNEKLFF
V gene: TRBV6-2/TRBV6-3; clone size: -; D gene: -; J gene: TRBJ1-1; CDR3 DNA: TGTGCCAGCTTCCCGTTTGGTGGCACTGAAGCTTTCTTT; CDR3 protein: CASFPFGGTEAFF
V gene: TRBV7-2; clone size: -; D gene: -; J gene: TRBJ2-1; CDR3 DNA: TGTGCCAGCAGCTACCGTCGGGGGGCGATAAACAATGAGCAGTTCTTC; CDR3 protein: CASSYRRGAINNEQFF
V gene: TRBV7-9; clone size: few; D gene: -; J gene: TRBJ1-1; CDR3 DNA: TGTGCCAGCAGCCCTCGACAGACGAACACTGAAGCTTTCTTT; CDR3 protein: CASSPRQTNTEAFF
V gene: TRBV20-1; clone size: -; D gene: -; J gene: TRBJ1-5; CDR3 DNA: TGCAGTGCTCTGGGAATTCTAAATCAGCCCCAGCATTTT; CDR3 protein: CSALGILNQPQHF
V gene: TRBV27; clone size: -; D gene: TRBD1; J gene: TRBJ2-5; CDR3 DNA: TGTGCCAGCAGTGGACAGGGTTTGGGGGAGACCCAGTACTTC; CDR3 protein: CASSGQGLGETQYF
V gene: TRBV27; clone size: -; D gene: -; J gene: TRBJ1-6; CDR3 DNA: TGTGCCAGCAGTTTAAACGCGGACCATAATTCACCCCTCCACTTT; CDR3 protein: CASSLNADHNSPLHF
V gene: TRBV20-1; clone size: few; D gene: -; J gene: TRBJ1-2; CDR3 DNA: TGCAGTGCTAGTAGGGTGAGGGGAGGGCGTGGCTACACCTTC; CDR3 protein: CSASRVRGGRGYTF
V gene: TRBV12-3/TRBV12-4; clone size: -; D gene: -; J gene: TRBJ2-5; CDR3 DNA: TGTGCCAGCAGCCTGCGGGACGGCATCCAAGAGACCCAGTACTTC; CDR3 protein: CASSLRDGIQETQYF
V gene: TRBV6-1; clone size: -; D gene: -; J gene: TRBJ2-1; CDR3 DNA: TGTGCCAGCAGTGAAGTGTACGGTCTGGGATCCTACAATGAGCAGTTCTTC; CDR3 protein: CASSEVYGLGSYNEQFF
V gene: TRBV7-9; clone size: -; D gene: TRBD2; J gene: TRBJ2-1; CDR3 DNA: TGTGCCAGCAGCTTAGCTAGCGGGGGGGACAATGAGCAGTTCTTC; CDR3 protein: CASSLASGGDNEQFF
V gene: TRBV20-1; clone size: -; D gene: TRBD1; J gene: TRBJ2-1; CDR3 DNA: TGCAGTGCTAGGAAAGAGGGACAGATTTTTAATGAGCAGTTCTTC; CDR3 protein: CSARKEGQIFNEQFF
V gene: TRBV20-1; clone size: few; D gene: -; J gene: TRBJ1-1; CDR3 DNA: TGCAGTGCTAGAAGGAGCGGGAGGGGCCAGAACACTGAAGCTTTCTTT; CDR3 protein: CSARRSGRGQNTEAFF
V gene: TRBV7-2; clone size: -; D gene: -; J gene: TRBJ2-7; CDR3 DNA: TGTGCCAGCAGCACTAGCGGGACAGGGACCCACGAGCAGTACTTC; CDR3 protein: CASSTSGTGTHEQYF
V gene: TRBV7-2; clone size: -; D gene: -; J gene: TRBJ2-1; CDR3 DNA: TGTGCCAGCAGCTTATGCCAGGGGCGGTGCGAGCAGTTCTTC; CDR3 protein: CASSLCQGRCEQFF
V gene: TRBV7-9; clone size: -; D gene: -; J gene: TRBJ1-1; CDR3 DNA: TGTGCCAGCAGCTTAGGGCGAATGAACACTGAAGCTTTCTTT; CDR3 protein: CASSLGRMNTEAFF
V gene: TRBV6-1; clone size: -; D gene: -; J gene: TRBJ2-3; CDR3 DNA: TGTGCCAGCAGGAACACAGATACGCAGTATTTT; CDR3 protein: CASRNTDTQYF
V gene: TRBV2; clone size: -; D gene: TRBD1; J gene: TRBJ2-7; CDR3 DNA: TGTGCCAGCAGTCGGGACAGTCGGAGCTACGAGCAGTACTTC; CDR3 protein: CASSRDSRSYEQYF
V gene: TRBV7-2; clone size: few; D gene: -; J gene: TRBJ2-7; CDR3 DNA: TGTGCCAGCAGCTTAGGAAGACTAGAGGCCCACGAGCAGTACTTC; CDR3 protein: CASSLGRLEAHEQYF
V gene: TRBV6-5; clone size: few; D gene: -; J gene: TRBJ1-2; CDR3 DNA: TGTGCCAGCAGTTACTCGGGGGACCATCTCTATGGCTACACCTTC; CDR3 protein: CASSYSGDHLYGYTF
V gene: TRBV20-1; clone size: -; D gene: TRBD1; J gene: TRBJ1-4; CDR3 DNA: TGCAGTGCACCCCACACAGGGGGCGGGGGTGAAAAACTGTTTTTT; CDR3 protein: CSAPHTGGGGEKLFF
V gene: TRBV20-1; clone size: -; D gene: -; J gene: TRBJ2-3; CDR3 DNA: TGCAGTGCTAGAGTCGATAGCGGATACACAGATACGCAGTATTTT; CDR3 protein: CSARVDSGYTDTQYF
V gene: TRBV6-2/TRBV6-3; clone size: -; D gene: -; J gene: TRBJ2-5; CDR3 DNA: TGTGCCAGCAGTTACGGGGTTGAGACCCAGTACTTC; CDR3 protein: CASSYGVETQYF
V gene: TRBV19; clone size: -; D gene: -; J gene: TRBJ1-1; CDR3 DNA: TGTGCCAGTAGTGTCCGACAGGACACTGAAGCTTTCTTT; CDR3 protein: CASSVRQDTEAFF
V gene: TRBV6-2/TRBV6-3; clone size: -; D gene: TRBD1; J gene: TRBJ1-1; CDR3 DNA: TGTGCCAGCAGTTACTCGTCCAGGGGGCGGACTGAAGCTTTCTTT; CDR3 protein: CASSYSSRGRTEAFF
V gene: TRBV27; clone size: -; D gene: -; J gene: TRBJ2-7; CDR3 DNA: TGTGCCAGCAGTTTCCTCCGACGGGACCTCAATCCGGGGGAGCAGTACTTC; CDR3 protein: CASSFLRRDLNPGEQYF
V gene: TRBV7-2; clone size: -; D gene: TRBD2; J gene: TRBJ2-3; CDR3 DNA: TGTGCCAGCAGACGAGGACTAGCGGGGGTGGGAGATACGCAGTATTTT; CDR3 protein: CASRRGLAGVGDTQYF
V gene: TRBV12-3/TRBV12-4; clone size: few; D gene: -; J gene: TRBJ1-2; CDR3 DNA: TGTGCCAGCAGTTTTGGCGGTGGATCCTACTATGGCTACACCTTC; CDR3 protein: CASSFGGGSYYGYTF
V gene: TRBV20-1; clone size: -; D gene: TRBD1; J gene: TRBJ1-5; CDR3 DNA: TGCAGTGCTAGAGATGGGCAACAGGGGGGCAATCAGCCCCAGCATTTT; CDR3 protein: CSARDGQQGGNQPQHF
V gene: TRBV4-3; clone size: -; D gene: -; J gene: TRBJ1-5; CDR3 DNA: TGCGCCAGCAGCCAAGATGTAGGGAGTTATAGCAATCAGCCCCAGCATTTT; CDR3 protein: CASSQDVGSYSNQPQHF
V gene: TRBV20-1; clone size: few; D gene: -; J gene: TRBJ1-5; CDR3 DNA: TGCAGTGCCCTTCAGGGTAGTAGCAATCAGCCCCAGCATTTT; CDR3 protein: CSALQGSSNQPQHF
V gene: TRBV7-8; clone size: -; D gene: -; J gene: TRBJ2-5; CDR3 DNA: TGTGCCAGCAGCCGCAGGGCAATGGAGACCCAGTACTTC; CDR3 protein: CASSRRAMETQYF
V gene: TRBV11-2; clone size: -; D gene: -; J gene: TRBJ2-7; CDR3 DNA: TGTGCCAGCAGCTTAGGAGCCTTCTACGAGCAGTACTTC; CDR3 protein: CASSLGAFYEQYF
V gene: TRBV12-3/TRBV12-4; clone size: few; D gene: -; J gene: TRBJ1-1; CDR3 DNA: TGTGCCAGCAGTTTACGAGGGATGAACACTGAAGCTTTCTTT; CDR3 protein: CASSLRGMNTEAFF
V gene: TRBV7-5; clone size: few; D gene: -; J gene: TRBJ1-1; CDR3 DNA: -; CDR3 protein: CISVPEAAENTEAFF
V gene: TRBV6-5; clone size: -; D gene: -; J gene: TRBJ2-7; CDR3 DNA: TGTGCCAGCAGTTACTCGGATAGAGAGGAGCAGTACTTC; CDR3 protein: CASSYSDREEQYF
V gene: TRBV28; clone size: -; D gene: TRBD2; J gene: TRBJ2-7; CDR3 DNA: TGTGCCAGCAGTCGACTAGCGGGCTTCTACGAGCAGTACTTC; CDR3 protein: CASSRLAGFYEQYF
V gene: TRBV27; clone size: -; D gene: TRBD1; J gene: TRBJ1-1; CDR3 DNA: TGTGCCAGCAGACCAGGGACAGGAATGAACACTGAAGCTTTCTTT; CDR3 protein: CASRPGTGMNTEAFF
V gene: TRBV6-1; clone size: -; D gene: -; J gene: TRBJ2-2; CDR3 DNA: TGTGCCAGCAGTGTCAGTTTTACCGGGGAGCTGTTTTTT; CDR3 protein: CASSVSFTGELFF
V gene: TRBV18; clone size: -; D gene: -; J gene: TRBJ1-1; CDR3 DNA: TGTGCCAGCTCGCCGAGCGGGTCAGAAAACACTGAAGCTTTCTTT; CDR3 protein: CASSPSGSENTEAFF
V gene: TRBV29-1; clone size: -; D gene: -; J gene: TRBJ1-1; CDR3 DNA: TGCAGCGTTGTCAGGGAGGACACTGAAGCTTTCTTT; CDR3 protein: CSVVREDTEAFF
V gene: TRBV9; clone size: -; D gene: -; J gene: TRBJ1-1; CDR3 DNA: TGTGCCAGCAGCGCCGGAGGGACTGAAGCTTTCTTT; CDR3 protein: CASSAGGTEAFF
V gene: TRBV6-1; clone size: -; D gene: -; J gene: TRBJ2-7; CDR3 DNA: TGTGCCAGCAGGTTGACAGGAACCTACGAGCAGTACTTC; CDR3 protein: CASRLTGTYEQYF
V gene: TRBV6-4; clone size: -; D gene: -; J gene: TRBJ1-6; CDR3 DNA: TGTGCCAGCAGTCTGCCGCGGGGGACACTTAATTCACCCCTCCACTTT; CDR3 protein: CASSLPRGTLNSPLHF
V gene: TRBV7-2; clone size: -; D gene: -; J gene: TRBJ1-3; CDR3 DNA: TGTGCCAGCAGCTTATATTCGGGGGTGGGATCTGGAAACACCATATATTTT; CDR3 protein: CASSLYSGVGSGNTIYF
V gene: TRBV7-2; clone size: -; D gene: TRBD2; J gene: TRBJ2-3; CDR3 DNA: TGTGCCAGCAGCTTAGCCCCTAGCGGGGGCAGGACTGCAGATACGCAGTATTTT; CDR3 protein: CASSLAPSGGRTADTQYF
V gene: TRBV4-1; clone size: -; D gene: -; J gene: TRBJ1-6; CDR3 DNA: TGCGCCAGCAGCCAAGTGAAGGGGGATCCCTCCGAGGCACCCCTCCACTTT; CDR3 protein: CASSQVKGDPSEAPLHF
V gene: TRBV19; clone size: -; D gene: -; J gene: TRBJ1-4; CDR3 DNA: TGTGCCAGTAGTCCGACGAGGGGGTCAGAAAAACTGTTTTTT; CDR3 protein: CASSPTRGSEKLFF
V gene: TRBV7-8; clone size: -; D gene: -; J gene: TRBJ1-5; CDR3 DNA: TGTGCCGGCAGCTTAGTGGGGGGGTATGGGAATCAGCCCCAGCATTTT; CDR3 protein: CAGSLVGGYGNQPQHF
V gene: TRBV6-2/TRBV6-3; clone size: -; D gene: -; J gene: TRBJ1-5; CDR3 DNA: TGTGCCAGCAGTTACACCACAAAGAATCAGCCCCAGCATTTT; CDR3 protein: CASSYTTKNQPQHF
V gene: TRBV11-3; clone size: -; D gene: -; J gene: TRBJ2-2; CDR3 DNA: TGTGCCAGCAGCTCGTTTACCGGGGAGCTGTTTTTT; CDR3 protein: CASSSFTGELFF
V gene: TRBV20-1; clone size: -; D gene: TRBD1; J gene: TRBJ2-3; CDR3 DNA: TGCAGTGCTAGAGATCCATCGGGACAGGGCACAGATACGCAGTATTTT; CDR3 protein: CSARDPSGQGTDTQYF
V gene: TRBV30; clone size: few; D gene: -; J gene: TRBJ1-5; CDR3 DNA: TGTGCCTGGAGTGTACGGGGCTATCAGCCCCAGCATTTT; CDR3 protein: CAWSVRGYQPQHF
V gene: TRBV20-1; clone size: -; D gene: -; J gene: TRBJ2-3; CDR3 DNA: TGCAGTGCTACGCTAGCCTCCTATACGCAGTATTTT; CDR3 protein: CSATLASYTQYF
V gene: TRBV2; clone size: -; D gene: -; J gene: TRBJ1-6; CDR3 DNA: TGTGCCAGCAGTGAAGAACAGAGACTTAATTCACCCCTCCACTTT; CDR3 protein: CASSEEQRLNSPLHF